Following are 15 T cell receptor beta chains from one sample sequenced in a study of shared clonotypes between healthy human individuals. Produced via immunoSEQ multiplex PCR; TCRdb's table is partial and in-frame only. The sample carries approximately 2,300,000 clones, under 95% recorded once. The sequenced material came from naive CD4+ T cells from PBMCs. The subset is: CD45RA+ positively selected. The receptors stem from a young man in good health. Some clones in this sample may be carry-over from other donors' samples.

The V and J genes are TRBV6-1 and TRBJ2-4; D might be TRBD1 or TRBD2, each matching 5 bases. Trimming took off 6 bases at V and 0 bases at J, with 6 bases between the two ends. Germline loops: CDR1 MNHNS, CDR2 SASEGT. The CDR3 spans 13 residues. The CDR3 sequence is CASRGTAKNIQYF. DNA of the CDR3: TGTGCCAGCAGAGGGACAGCCAAAAACATTCAGTACTTC.

The rearrangement links TRBV5-6 to TRBJ2-7; D unresolved. Trimming removed 4 bases at V and 0 bases at J, with 8 bases between. CDR1 is SGHDT, CDR2 YYEEEE, per germline. The length of the CDR3 is 13 residues. The CDR3 protein is CASSPHGSYEQYF. The CDR3 DNA sequence: TGTGCCAGCAGCCCGCATGGCTCCTACGAGCAGTACTTC.

This chain joins TRBV11-1 and TRBJ2-1; 10 bases are a match to TRBD2. The ends lost 7 bases at V and 4 bases at J; junction bases unmatched: 7. The length of the CDR3 is 15 residues. Germline loops: CDR1 SGHAT, CDR2 FQDESV (reference sequence). CDR3 nucleotides: TGTGCCAGCAAACAGCGGGAGGGACTTTACAATGAGCAGTTCTTC. Translation gives CASKQREGLYNEQFF.

V is TRBV28 and J is TRBJ1-1; D is unresolved. Germline V lookup: CDR1 MDHEN, CDR2 SYDVKM. V was shortened by 7 bases and J by 1 base, with 7 bases between the two germline ends. The CDR3 extends over 12 amino acids. This CDR3 is CASTGRNTEAFF. CDR3 bases: TGTGCCAGCACCGGGAGGAACACTGAAGCTTTCTTT.

As to this clone: Relative to the germline gene, one junction end is altered; a read error may explain this. This sequence joins TRBV7-9 and TRBJ2-1; D possibly corresponds to TRBD2 (6 bases). Per the germline V gene, CDR1 is SEHNR and CDR2 is FQNEAQ (reference sequence). The length of the CDR3 is 10 residues. The CDR3 protein is CASSSLSGLF. The CDR3 DNA follows: TGTGCCAGCAGCTCCTTAAGCGGGCTCTTC.

The rearrangement joins TRBV9 to TRBJ2-7; D may correspond to TRBD1 or TRBD2 (6 bases each). Germline V gene data show CDR1 as SGDLS and CDR2 as YYNGEE. Deletions cut 3 bases from V and 10 bases from J, with 20 bases between. The CDR3 runs 14 residues. This chain's CDR3 is CASSGSPLGGQQYF. The CDR3 bases are TGTGCCAGCAGCGGATCCCCTTTGGGGGGCCAACAGTACTTC.

A note on this clone: This specimen includes other DNA sequences encoding the same CDR3. The chain joins TRBV7-2 to TRBJ1-3; no firm D call. Trimming stripped 0 bases from V and 2 bases from J, with 5 bases between. The CDR3 runs 14 residues. The germline CDR1 and CDR2 sequences are SGHTA and FQGNSA. CDR3 sequence reads: CASSLAGTGNTIYF. For the CDR3, the DNA is TGTGCCAGCAGCTTAGCTGGAACTGGAAACACCATATATTTT.

The chain employs TRBV7-3 and TRBJ2-5, with D perhaps assigned TRBD1 or TRBD2 (5 bases each). The length of the CDR3 is 15 residues. The germline CDR1 and CDR2 sequences are SGHTA and FQGTGA. V was shortened by 3 bases and J by 4 bases, with 15 bases between the two germline ends. The CDR3 reads CASSLTGTAPETQYF. The CDR3 coding sequence is TGTGCCAGCAGCTTGACCGGGACGGCGCCAGAGACCCAGTACTTC.

As concerns this clone: Other DNA sequences of this sample code for an identical CDR3. The V call is TRBV27, the J call TRBJ2-3; 7 bases map to TRBD2. Germline CDR1 reads MNHEY; CDR2 reads SMNVEV (reference sequence). The CDR3 spans 15 residues. V trimming: 2 bases; J trimming: 2 bases; junction bases outside the gene matches: 4. The CDR3 DNA follows: TGTGCCAGCAGTTTAGCGGGAGTCTCCACAGATACGCAGTATTTT. Its translation: CASSLAGVSTDTQYF.

The chain recombines TRBV6-1 with TRBJ2-4, with a tentative D call TRBD1 (6 bases). Germline V CDR1 and CDR2: MNHNS, SASEGT. The CDR3 is made up of 15 amino acids. Trimming took off 7 bases at V and 0 bases at J, with 13 bases between the two ends. CDR3 nucleotide sequence: TGTGCCAGCATCGAGGACAGCTTAGCCAAAAACATTCAGTACTTC. This translates into CASIEDSLAKNIQYF.

The genes are TRBV9 and TRBJ2-1; D is possibly TRBD2 (7 bases). The V gene's germline CDR1 is SGDLS and CDR2 YYNGEE. V lost 3 bases and J lost 3, with 16 bases in between. This CDR3 has 16 residues. CDR3 nucleotide sequence: TGTGCCAGCAGCGCGGGGGGCGGGGTTAACTACAATGAGCAGTTCTTC. As protein: CASSAGGGVNYNEQFF. Supplemented by reference TRBV9 and TRBJ2-1, the full variable domain reads DSGVTQTPKHLITATGQRVTLRCSPRSGDLSVYWYQQSLDQGLQFLIQYYNGEERAKGNILERFSAQQFPDLHSELNLSSLELGDSALYFCASSAGGGVNYNEQFFGPGTRLTVL.

V gene TRBV28 combines with J gene TRBJ1-5; D not resolved. This CDR3 is 12 amino acids long. Germline CDR1 MDHEN, CDR2 SYDVKM. V lost 10 bases to trimming and J lost 6 bases, with 13 bases between them. Here the CDR3 DNA reads TGTGCCACGAGGGTGTCCGGTCAGCCCCAGCATTTT. This gives the protein CATRVSGQPQHF.

A single count supports this clone. This chain uses TRBV5-1 with TRBJ2-5; D may match TRBD1 or TRBD2 (5 bases each). Trimming took off 2 bases at V and 5 bases at J, with 16 bases between the two ends. The germline gives CDR1 SGHRS, CDR2 YFSETQ. The CDR3 has 15 residues. This CDR3 reads CASSLVGAPGETQYF. The CDR3 DNA sequence: TGCGCCAGCAGCTTAGTTGGGGCCCCGGGGGAGACCCAGTACTTC.

In its sample, this clone was seen a few times. The chain employs TRBV2 and TRBJ1-1; 8 bases are a match to TRBD1. The ends lost 1 base at V and 13 bases at J; junction bases unmatched: 5. Germline-derived CDR1 and CDR2 are SNHLY and FYNNEI. The length of the CDR3 is 12 residues. CDR3 nucleotide sequence: TGTGCCAGCAGTGAAGGGACAGGGAAGGGTTTCTTT. Its protein product is CASSEGTGKGFF.

About this clone itself: In the same sample, other DNA sequences code for this CDR3. The chain links TRBV7-2 to TRBJ2-5; D may be TRBD2 (5 bases). Germline assignment: CDR1 SGHTA and CDR2 FQGNSA. The CDR3 runs to 13 residues. V lost 1 base, J lost 5 bases, and 8 bases lay in between. CDR3: CASSLGPGETQYF. For the CDR3, the DNA is TGTGCCAGCAGCTTAGGCCCGGGGGAGACCCAGTACTTC. Variable domain in full (rest from reference TRBV7-2 and TRBJ2-5): GAGVSQSPSNKVTEKGKDVELRCDPISGHTALYWYRQSLGQGLEFLIYFQGNSAPDKSGLPSDRFSAERTGGSVSTLTIQRTQQEDSAVYLCASSLGPGETQYFGPGTRLLVL.